This TCR beta chain derives from a study of blood T cell repertoires in COVID-19. Produced via immunoSEQ multiplex PCR; TCRdb's table is partial and in-frame only. The data show 90,000 to 150,000 clones, 65% to 90% seen once. Trimming stripped 5 bases from V and 5 bases from J, with 6 bases between. CDR3 length: 11 amino acids. CDR1 and CDR2 (germline): LGHDT, YNNKEL (reference sequence). Sequencing input: peripheral blood. The clonotype comes from a man aged 80 or over with acute or convalescent COVID-19. This chain uses TRBV3-1 (or the pseudogene TRBV3-2) with TRBJ1-1; D is uncertain. CDR3 sequence: CASSLETEAFF. CDR3 bases: TGTGCCAGCAGCTTAGAAACTGAAGCTTTCTTT.